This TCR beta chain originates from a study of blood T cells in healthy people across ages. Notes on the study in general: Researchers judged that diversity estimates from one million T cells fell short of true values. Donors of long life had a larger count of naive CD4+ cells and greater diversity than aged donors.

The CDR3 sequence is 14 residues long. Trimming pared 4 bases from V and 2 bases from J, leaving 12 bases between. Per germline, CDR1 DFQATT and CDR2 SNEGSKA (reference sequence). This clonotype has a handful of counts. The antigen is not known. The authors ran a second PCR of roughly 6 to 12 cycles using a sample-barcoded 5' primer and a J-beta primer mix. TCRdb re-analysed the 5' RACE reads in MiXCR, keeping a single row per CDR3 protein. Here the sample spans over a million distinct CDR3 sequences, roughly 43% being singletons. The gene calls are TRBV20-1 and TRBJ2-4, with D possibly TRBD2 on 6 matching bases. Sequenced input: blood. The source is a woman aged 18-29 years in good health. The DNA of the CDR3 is TGCAGTGCTAATCGGGGGATATCCAAAAACATTCAGTACTTC. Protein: CSANRGISKNIQYF.